The 14 T cell receptor beta chains below come from one sample, sequenced in a study of CD8 T cells in Susac syndrome. Roughly 0.5 to 1 ug RNA was reverse transcribed with random hexamers. A single record per CDR3 protein comes from TCRdb applying MiXCR to the immunoSEQ multiplex PCR reads. The sample holds around 69,000 distinct CDR3 sequences, 96% seen once. Source material: CD4+ T cells from PBMCs. These TCRs come from a human donor with multiple sclerosis.

CDR3 nucleotides: TGCGCCAGCAGCTCCCGGGGGGGACTCTCCTACGAGCAGTACTTC. Translated: CASSSRGGLSYEQYF. V is TRBV5-1 and J is TRBJ2-7, with 8 bases aligning to TRBD2. J gave up 0 bases and V 3 bases, and 5 bases lay outside the gene matches. The CDR3 consists of 15 residues. Germline V gene lookup returns CDR1 SGHRS and CDR2 YFSETQ.

V gene TRBV5-6 combines with J gene TRBJ1-5, with D uncertain. Germline lookup yields CDR1 SGHDT and CDR2 YYEEEE. V lost 2 bases, J lost 1 base, and 10 bases lay in between. CDR3 length equals 15 residues. DNA for the CDR3: TGTGCCAGCAGCTTCCAAGAATGGAGCAATCAGCCCCAGCATTTT. This codes for CASSFQEWSNQPQHF.

This clonotype was recorded once. The chain joins TRBV30 to TRBJ1-2, with D possibly being TRBD1 (6 bases). Trimming cost V 1 base and J 4 bases, with 16 bases left between them. Germline V gene data show CDR1 as GTSNPN and CDR2 as SVGIG (reference sequence). The CDR3 covers 15 residues. The CDR3 reads CAWSANRALSYGYTF. The DNA of the CDR3 is TGTGCCTGGAGTGCGAACAGGGCTTTATCCTATGGCTACACCTTC.

The chain recombines TRBV11-3 with TRBJ2-1; D remains unclear. CDR3 length equals 14 residues. Germline-derived CDR1 and CDR2 are SGHNT and YENEEA. Trimming removed 5 bases at V and 3 bases at J, with 11 bases between. CDR3 DNA sequence: TGTGCCAGCAGCCCAACCAACATCTACAATGAGCAGTTCTTC. As protein: CASSPTNIYNEQFF.

This clonotype was detected only once. The gene calls are TRBV4-1 and TRBJ2-3; D call uncertain. The CDR3 loop spans 12 amino acids. Trimming removed 3 bases from V and 4 bases from J, with 5 bases in between. CDR1 MGHRA and CDR2 YSYEKL come from the germline V gene. CDR3 in amino acids: CASSQTSDTQYF. DNA for the CDR3: TGCGCCAGCAGCCAGACATCAGATACGCAGTATTTT.

This sequence joins TRBV5-1 and TRBJ1-1; D remains unclear. Trimming shortened V by 0 bases and J by 12 bases, and 18 bases separated the two germline ends. The CDR3 runs to 14 residues. In germline, CDR1 is SGHRS, CDR2 YFSETQ. The CDR3 region has the DNA TGCGCCAGCAGCTTGGCAATGTCCCTCGGGGAGTCTTTCTTT. It encodes CASSLAMSLGESFF. The full variable domain, with the rest looked up from reference TRBV5-1 and TRBJ1-1, is KAGVTQTPRYLIKTRGQQVTLSCSPISGHRSVSWYQQTPGQGLQFLFEYFSETQRNKGNFPGRFSGRQFSNSRSEMNVSTLELGDSALYLCASSLAMSLGESFFGQGTRLTVV.

V and J are TRBV28 and TRBJ2-7, with TRBD1 identical over 9 bases. Looked up from germline, CDR1 is MDHEN and CDR2 is SYDVKM. The CDR3 contains 16 residues. Germline trimming cut 6 bases from V and 3 bases from J; bases unmatched to any gene: 12. The CDR3 reads CASRTPGQGTVYEQYF. CDR3 coding DNA: TGTGCCAGCAGGACTCCGGGACAGGGAACAGTCTACGAGCAGTACTTC.

The genes are TRBV7-9 and TRBJ2-7, with D unclear. This CDR3 comprises 12 residues. The germline V gene has CDR1 SEHNR and CDR2 FQNEAQ (reference sequence). With 5 bases removed from V and 6 bases from J, the gap between germline ends came to 11 bases. CDR3 sequence reads: CASSPGLGEQYF. CDR3 coding DNA: TGTGCCAGCAGCCCAGGATTGGGCGAGCAGTACTTC. Full variable domain (remainder filled in from reference TRBV7-9 and TRBJ2-7): DTGVSQNPRHKITKRGQNVTFRCDPISEHNRLYWYRQTLGQGPEFLTYFQNEAQLEKSRLLSDRFSAERPKGSFSTLEIQRTEQGDSAMYLCASSPGLGEQYFGPGTRLTVT.

The rearrangement uses TRBV12-3 or TRBV12-4 and TRBJ1-5, with D perhaps matching TRBD1 (6 bases). This CDR3 comprises 13 residues. With 1 base removed from V and 11 bases from J, the gap between germline ends came to 12 bases. CDR3: CASSLGGLRSQHF. The CDR3 DNA reads as TGTGCCAGCAGTTTAGGGGGGCTCAGGTCCCAGCATTTT.

The chain links TRBV12-3 or TRBV12-4 to TRBJ1-5; D gene ambiguous. The CDR3 has 15 residues. With 3 bases removed from V and 1 base from J, the gap between germline ends came to 10 bases. The CDR3 is CASSLSPGSNQPQHF. The CDR3 DNA reads as TGTGCCAGCAGTTTGTCACCCGGAAGCAATCAGCCCCAGCATTTT.

V and J are TRBV20-1 and TRBJ1-5, with 7 bases aligning to TRBD1. This CDR3 is 15 amino acids long. Per the germline V gene, CDR1 is DFQATT and CDR2 is SNEGSKA (reference sequence). The V and J ends lost 3 bases and 2 bases, in that order; junction bases with no gene match: 7. For the CDR3, the DNA is TGCAGTGCTAGTGATGCAACAGGGGGCAATCAGCCCCAGCATTTT. Protein: CSASDATGGNQPQHF.

The chain combines TRBV3-1 with TRBJ1-2; no firm D call. This CDR3 is 14 amino acids long. Trimming pared 5 bases from V and 4 bases from J, leaving 14 bases between. Per germline, CDR1 LGHDT and CDR2 YNNKEL (reference sequence). Here the CDR3 reads CASSFGRFSYGYTF. As DNA, the CDR3 is TGTGCCAGCAGCTTCGGACGGTTTTCCTATGGCTACACCTTC.

This chain uses TRBV11-2 with TRBJ1-5; TRBD1 might be the D (5 bases). This CDR3 has 14 residues. The germline V gene encodes CDR1 SGHAT and CDR2 FQNNGV. The V end lost 2 bases, the J end lost 6 bases, and 11 bases lay between the germline ends. The CDR3: CASSLSGTGQPQHF. In DNA, the CDR3 is TGTGCCAGCAGCTTATCAGGGACCGGTCAGCCCCAGCATTTT.

This rearrangement joins TRBV7-2 to TRBJ1-5, with 7 positions matching TRBD1. After removal of 5 bases from V and 6 bases from J, the junction contained 13 bases not matched to a gene. Germline CDR1 reads SGHTA; CDR2 reads FQGNSA. This CDR3 spans 16 amino acids. The CDR3 region has the DNA TGTGCCAGCAGCCCGAGGTCAGGGGGTGAGGGTCAGCCCCAGCATTTT. Protein product: CASSPRSGGEGQPQHF.